This TCR beta chain was obtained from a study of shared clonotypes between healthy human individuals. This table comes from immunoSEQ multiplex PCR, and its TCRdb copy is limited to in-frame clones, with some not included. The sample consists of some 2.3 million clones, over 90% of them appearing once. This CDR3 region has 16 residues. Trimming took 3 bases from V and 5 from J; bases not matched to a gene: 10. Per germline, CDR1 SGHRS and CDR2 YFSETQ. Sequencing input: naive CD4+ T cells from PBMCs. This sample's subset: CD45RA+ positively selected. The V call is TRBV5-1, the J call TRBJ2-1; 8 bases align to TRBD1. The sequence was collected from a young man in good health. Some clones in this sample may be carry-over from other donors' samples. CDR3: CASSSIYRGVNNEQFF. DNA of the CDR3: TGCGCCAGCAGCTCGATATACAGGGGGGTAAACAATGAGCAGTTCTTC.